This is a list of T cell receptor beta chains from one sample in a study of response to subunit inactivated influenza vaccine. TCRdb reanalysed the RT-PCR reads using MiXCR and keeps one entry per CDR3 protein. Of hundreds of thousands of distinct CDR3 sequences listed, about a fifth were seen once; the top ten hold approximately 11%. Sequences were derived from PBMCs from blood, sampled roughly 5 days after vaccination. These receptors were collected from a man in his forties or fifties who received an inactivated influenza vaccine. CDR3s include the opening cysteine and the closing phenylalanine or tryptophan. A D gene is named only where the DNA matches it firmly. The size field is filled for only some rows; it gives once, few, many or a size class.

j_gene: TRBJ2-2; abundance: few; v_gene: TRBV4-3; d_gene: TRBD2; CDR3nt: TGCGCCAGCAGCCAAGAAGGCGCGGGAGGCGTCATCGGGGAGCTGTTTTTT; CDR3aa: CASSQEGAGGVIGELFF
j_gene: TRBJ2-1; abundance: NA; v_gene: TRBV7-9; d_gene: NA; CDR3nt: TGTGCCAGCACCCCAAGGATAAGTGAGCAGTTCTTC; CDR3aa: CASTPRISEQFF
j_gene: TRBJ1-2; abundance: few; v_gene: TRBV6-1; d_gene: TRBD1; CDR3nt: TGTGCCAGCAAAAAAGGACAGGGGGCCACTGGCTACACCTTC; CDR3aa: CASKKGQGATGYTF
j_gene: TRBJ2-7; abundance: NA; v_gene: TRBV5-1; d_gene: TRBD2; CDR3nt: TGCGCCAGCAGCTTGAGATTGGGGGGGAGGGACTACGAGCAGTACTTC; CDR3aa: CASSLRLGGRDYEQYF
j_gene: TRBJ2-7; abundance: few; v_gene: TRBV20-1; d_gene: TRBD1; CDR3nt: TGCAGTGCTAGCTGGGACAGGGCTTACGAGCAGTACTTC; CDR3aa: CSASWDRAYEQYF
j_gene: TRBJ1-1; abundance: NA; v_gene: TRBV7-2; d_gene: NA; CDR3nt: TGTGCCAGCAGCACACGCCTGGGAGTGAACACTGAAGCTTTCTTT; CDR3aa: CASSTRLGVNTEAFF
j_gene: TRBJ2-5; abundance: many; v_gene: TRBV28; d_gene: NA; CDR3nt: TGTGCCAGCTCGGGCGGTGAAGAGACCCAGTACTTC; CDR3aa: CASSGGEETQYF
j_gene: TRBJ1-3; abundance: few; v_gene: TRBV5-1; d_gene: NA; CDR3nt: TGCGCCAGCAGCTTGTGGGGGGACTCTGGAAACACCATATATTTT; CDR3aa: CASSLWGDSGNTIYF
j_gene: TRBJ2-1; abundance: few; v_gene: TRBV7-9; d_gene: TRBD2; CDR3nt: TGTGCCAGCAGCTTCGTGCGGGGACTACTCTCCTACAATGAGCAGTTCTTC; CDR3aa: CASSFVRGLLSYNEQFF
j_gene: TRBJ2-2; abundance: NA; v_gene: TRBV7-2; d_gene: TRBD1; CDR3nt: TGTGCCAGCAGCTTGGGACAGGGAAAAACCGGGGAGCTGTTTTTT; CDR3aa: CASSLGQGKTGELFF
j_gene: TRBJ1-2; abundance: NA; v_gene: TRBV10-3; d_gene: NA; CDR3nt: TGTGCCATCAGTGAAGAGGGAAGTGGGTATGGCTACACCTTC; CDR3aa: CAISEEGSGYGYTF
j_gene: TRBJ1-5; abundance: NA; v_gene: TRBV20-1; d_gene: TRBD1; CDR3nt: TGCAGTGCTACCGACAGGGGGCCTCAGCCCCAGCATTTT; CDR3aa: CSATDRGPQPQHF
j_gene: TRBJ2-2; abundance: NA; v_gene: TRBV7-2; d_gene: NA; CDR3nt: TGTGCCAGCAGCTCCCGGACCAGTCCCGGGGAGCTGTTTTTT; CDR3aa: CASSSRTSPGELFF
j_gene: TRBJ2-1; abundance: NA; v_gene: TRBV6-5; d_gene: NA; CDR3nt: TGTGCCAGCGGGTACCAGGGCCCCTACAATGAGCAGTTCTTC; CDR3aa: CASGYQGPYNEQFF
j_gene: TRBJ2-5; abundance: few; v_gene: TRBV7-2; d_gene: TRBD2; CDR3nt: TGTGCCAGCAGCAAGGGACTAGCGGGGGATCAAGAGACCCAGTACTTC; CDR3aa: CASSKGLAGDQETQYF
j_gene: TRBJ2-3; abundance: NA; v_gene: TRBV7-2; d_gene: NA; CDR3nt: TGTGCCAGCAGCTTAGGAGGGTTCGGAAATACGCAGTATTTT; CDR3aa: CASSLGGFGNTQYF
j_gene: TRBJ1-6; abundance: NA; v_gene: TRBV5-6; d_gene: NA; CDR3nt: TGTGCCAGCAGCCTGAGAATGGGTGTTAATTCACCCCTCCACTTT; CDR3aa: CASSLRMGVNSPLHF
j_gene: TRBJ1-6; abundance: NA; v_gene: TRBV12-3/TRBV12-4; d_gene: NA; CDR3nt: TGTGCCAGCAGTCCGGTAGGGGGGGGCGAGTATAACCTCCACTTT; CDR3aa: CASSPVGGGEYNLHF
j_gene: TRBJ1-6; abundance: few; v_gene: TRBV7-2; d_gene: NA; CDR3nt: TGTGCCAGCAGCTTAATGCAGGGAAAGAATTCACCCCTCCACTTT; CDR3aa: CASSLMQGKNSPLHF
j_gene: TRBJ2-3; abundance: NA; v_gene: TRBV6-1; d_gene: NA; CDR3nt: TGTGCCAGCAGCCCCGCCGGGGACACAGATACGCAGTATTTT; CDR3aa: CASSPAGDTDTQYF
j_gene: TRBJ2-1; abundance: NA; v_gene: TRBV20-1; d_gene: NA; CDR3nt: TGCAGTGCTAGATGGGGGGCGGAAGGAAAGCAGTTCTTC; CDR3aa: CSARWGAEGKQFF
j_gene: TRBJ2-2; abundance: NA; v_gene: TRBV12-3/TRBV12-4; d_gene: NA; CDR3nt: TGTGCCAGCAGTTTCGGACATACATGGGGGGAGCTGTTTTTT; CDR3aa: CASSFGHTWGELFF
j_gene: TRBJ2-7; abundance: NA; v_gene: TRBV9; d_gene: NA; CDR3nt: TGTGCCAGCAGCGTAGGTGGGGAATCGTACGAGCAGTACTTC; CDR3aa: CASSVGGESYEQYF
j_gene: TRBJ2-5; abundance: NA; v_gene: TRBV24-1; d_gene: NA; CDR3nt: TGTGCCACCAGTGATTTCATTTCGGGGTACGAGACCCAGTACTTC; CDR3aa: CATSDFISGYETQYF
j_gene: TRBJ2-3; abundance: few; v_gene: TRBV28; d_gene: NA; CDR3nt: TGTGCCAGCAGTTTATGGGCAGGCCTCACAGATACGCAGTATTTT; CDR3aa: CASSLWAGLTDTQYF
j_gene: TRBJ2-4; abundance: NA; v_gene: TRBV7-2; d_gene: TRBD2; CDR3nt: TGTGCCAGCAGCCCCTGGAGCGGGGCTCTAGCCAAAAACATTCAGTACTTC; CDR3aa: CASSPWSGALAKNIQYF
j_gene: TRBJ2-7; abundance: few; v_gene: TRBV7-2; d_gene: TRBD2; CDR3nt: TGTGCCAGCAGCTTAGTCGCTAGCGGGCAGTACTTC; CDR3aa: CASSLVASGQYF
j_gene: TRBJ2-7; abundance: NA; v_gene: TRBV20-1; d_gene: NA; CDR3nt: TGCAGTGCCGACAGGCCAGGGGAAAACTACGAGCAGTACTTC; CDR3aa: CSADRPGENYEQYF
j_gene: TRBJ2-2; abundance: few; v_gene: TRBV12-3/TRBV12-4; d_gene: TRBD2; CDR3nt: TGTGCCAGCAACCCGACTAGCGGGAGGACCGGGGAGCTGTTTTTT; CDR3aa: CASNPTSGRTGELFF
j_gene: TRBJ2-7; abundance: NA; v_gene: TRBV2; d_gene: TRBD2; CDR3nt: TGTGCCAGCAGCCACGGACTAGCGGACTACGAGCAGTACTTC; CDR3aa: CASSHGLADYEQYF
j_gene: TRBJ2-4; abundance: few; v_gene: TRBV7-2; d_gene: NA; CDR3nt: TGTGCCAGCAGCTTGAACGCCCTAGCCAAAAACATTCAGTACTTC; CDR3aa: CASSLNALAKNIQYF
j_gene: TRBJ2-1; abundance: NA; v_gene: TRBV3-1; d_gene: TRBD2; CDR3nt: TGTGCCAGCAGCCAAGGGGGGGGGACCTATGAGCAGTTCTTC; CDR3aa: CASSQGGGTYEQFF
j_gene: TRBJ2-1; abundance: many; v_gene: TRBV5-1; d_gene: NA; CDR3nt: TGTGCCAGCAGTTCGGACGGATCCTCCTACAATGAGCAGTTCTTC; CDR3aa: CASSSDGSSYNEQFF